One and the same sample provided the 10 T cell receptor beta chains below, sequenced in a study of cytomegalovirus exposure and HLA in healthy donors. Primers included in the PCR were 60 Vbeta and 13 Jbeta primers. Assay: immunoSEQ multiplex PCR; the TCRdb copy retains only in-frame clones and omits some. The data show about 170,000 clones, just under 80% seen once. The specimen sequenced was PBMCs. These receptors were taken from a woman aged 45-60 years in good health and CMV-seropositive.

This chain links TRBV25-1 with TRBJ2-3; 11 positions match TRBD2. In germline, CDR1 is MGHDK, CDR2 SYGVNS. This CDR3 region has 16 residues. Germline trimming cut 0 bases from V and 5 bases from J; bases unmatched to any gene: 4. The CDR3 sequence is CASSEYRLAGGDTQYF. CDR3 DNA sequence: TGTGCCAGCAGTGAATATAGGCTAGCGGGAGGAGATACGCAGTATTTT.

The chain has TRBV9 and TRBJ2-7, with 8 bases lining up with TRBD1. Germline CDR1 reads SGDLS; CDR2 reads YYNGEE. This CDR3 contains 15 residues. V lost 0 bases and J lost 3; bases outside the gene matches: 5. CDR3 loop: CASSVGAGGIYEQYF. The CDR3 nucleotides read TGTGCCAGCAGCGTAGGGGCAGGGGGCATCTACGAGCAGTACTTC. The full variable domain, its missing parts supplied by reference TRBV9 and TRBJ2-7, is DSGVTQTPKHLITATGQRVTLRCSPRSGDLSVYWYQQSLDQGLQFLIQYYNGEERAKGNILERFSAQQFPDLHSELNLSSLELGDSALYFCASSVGAGGIYEQYFGPGTRLTVT.

The chain's CDR3 is CASSMGQGADGYTF. The CDR3 DNA reads TGTGCCAGCAGTATGGGACAGGGGGCGGATGGCTACACCTTC. This chain connects TRBV6-1 to TRBJ1-2; 12 positions agree with TRBD1. Trimming removed 5 bases from V and 6 bases from J; junction bases left unmatched: 4. The CDR3 loop spans 14 amino acids. Germline CDR1 MNHNS, CDR2 SASEGT.

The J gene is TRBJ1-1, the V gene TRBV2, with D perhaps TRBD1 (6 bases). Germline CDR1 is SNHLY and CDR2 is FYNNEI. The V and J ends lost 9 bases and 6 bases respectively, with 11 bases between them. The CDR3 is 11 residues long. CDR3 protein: CARQGTAEAFF. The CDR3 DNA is TGTGCCAGACAGGGTACGGCTGAAGCTTTCTTT.

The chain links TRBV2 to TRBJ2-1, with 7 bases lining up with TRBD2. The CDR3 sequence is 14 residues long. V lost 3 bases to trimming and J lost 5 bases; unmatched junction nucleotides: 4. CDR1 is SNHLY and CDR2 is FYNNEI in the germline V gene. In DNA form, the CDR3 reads TGTGCCAGCAGTGATACTAGCGCCAACAATGAGCAGTTCTTC. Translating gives CASSDTSANNEQFF. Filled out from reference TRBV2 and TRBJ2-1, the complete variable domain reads EPEVTQTPSHQVTQMGQEVILRCVPISNHLYFYWYRQILGQKVEFLVSFYNNEISEKSEIFDDQFSVERPDGSNFTLKIRSTKLEDSAMYFCASSDTSANNEQFFGPGTRLTVL.

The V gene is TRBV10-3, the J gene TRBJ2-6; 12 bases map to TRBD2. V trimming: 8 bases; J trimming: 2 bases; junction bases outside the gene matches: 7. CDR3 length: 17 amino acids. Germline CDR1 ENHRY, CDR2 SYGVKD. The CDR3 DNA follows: TGTGCCATCGGGTCTAGCGGGAGGGCTACTGGGGCCAACGTCCTGACTTTC. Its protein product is CAIGSSGRATGANVLTF.

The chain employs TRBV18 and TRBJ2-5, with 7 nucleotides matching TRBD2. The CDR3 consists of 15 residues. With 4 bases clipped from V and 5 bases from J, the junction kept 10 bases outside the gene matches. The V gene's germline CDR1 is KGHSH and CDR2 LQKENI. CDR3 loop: CASSRIGTIRETQYF. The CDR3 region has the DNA TGTGCCAGCTCACGTATCGGGACTATAAGGGAGACCCAGTACTTC.

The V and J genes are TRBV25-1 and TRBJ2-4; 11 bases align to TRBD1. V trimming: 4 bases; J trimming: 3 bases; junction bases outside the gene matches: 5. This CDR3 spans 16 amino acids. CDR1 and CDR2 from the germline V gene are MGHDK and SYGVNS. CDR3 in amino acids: CASSGRDRGNKNIQYF. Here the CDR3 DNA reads TGTGCCAGCAGTGGCCGGGACAGGGGGAACAAAAACATTCAGTACTTC.

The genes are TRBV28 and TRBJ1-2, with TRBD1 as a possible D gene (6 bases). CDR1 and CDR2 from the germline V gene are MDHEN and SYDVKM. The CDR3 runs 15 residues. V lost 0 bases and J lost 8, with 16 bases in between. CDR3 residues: CASSLWGTGGPGYTF. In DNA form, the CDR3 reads TGTGCCAGCAGTTTATGGGGAACGGGGGGGCCCGGCTACACCTTC.

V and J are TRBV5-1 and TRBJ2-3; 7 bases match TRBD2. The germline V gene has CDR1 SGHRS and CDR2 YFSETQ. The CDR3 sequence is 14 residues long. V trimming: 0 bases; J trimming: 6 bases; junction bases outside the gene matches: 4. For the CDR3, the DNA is TGCGCCAGCAGCTTGGGGGGGGGTCAGGATACGCAGTATTTT. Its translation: CASSLGGGQDTQYF.